These 20 T cell receptor beta chains came from one sample sequenced in a study of cytomegalovirus exposure and HLA in healthy donors. Researchers ran the PCR with 60 Vbeta and 13 Jbeta primers. Clones were sequenced by immunoSEQ multiplex PCR, and TCRdb holds only the in-frame ones, with some missing. The sample lists approximately 110,000 clones; approximately 78% were seen once. Input material: PBMCs. These TCRs come from a woman aged 30 to 39 in good health and CMV-seronegative.

This clone appeared a single time. V gene TRBV7-2 combines with J gene TRBJ2-7; 11 nucleotides agree with TRBD2. V trimming: 5 bases; J trimming: 1 base; junction bases outside the gene matches: 4. Germline lookup yields CDR1 SGHTA and CDR2 FQGNSA. There are 15 residues in the CDR3. As DNA, the CDR3 is TGTGCCAGCAGCACCAGGACTAGCGGGTCCTACGAGCAGTACTTC. Encoded protein: CASSTRTSGSYEQYF.

This clone came up a few times. The chain joins TRBV5-5 to TRBJ1-2; 11 bases map to TRBD1. Germline V gene sequence: CDR1 SGHKS, CDR2 YYEKEE (reference sequence). The CDR3 spans 14 residues. With V trimmed by 3 bases and J by 8 bases, 6 bases remained unmatched. The CDR3 here is CASSWGQGVYGYTF. The CDR3, as DNA: TGTGCCAGCAGCTGGGGACAGGGGGTCTACGGCTACACCTTC. The variable domain in full, completed from reference TRBV5-5 and TRBJ1-2, reads DAGVTQSPTHLIKTRGQQVTLRCSPISGHKSVSWYQQVLGQGPQFIFQYYEKEERGRGNFPDRFSARQFPNYSSELNVNALLLGDSALYLCASSWGQGVYGYTFGSGTRLTVV.

CDR3 sequence reads: CAWSPGAGNTEAFF. CDR3 coding DNA: TGTGCCTGGAGTCCTGGGGCAGGGAACACTGAAGCTTTCTTT. The chain recombines TRBV30 with TRBJ1-1; possible D gene TRBD1, 5 bases. The V and J ends lost 2 bases and 1 base respectively, with 11 bases between them. The CDR3 is 14 residues long. The V gene's germline CDR1 is GTSNPN and CDR2 SVGIG (reference sequence).

This chain links TRBV9 with TRBJ2-1; D not certain. Trimming took 0 bases from V and 9 from J, leaving 13 bases between them. The germline V gene has CDR1 SGDLS and CDR2 YYNGEE. The CDR3 is made up of 14 amino acids. The DNA of the CDR3 is TGTGCCAGCAGCGTAGCGGAGAGATCAGTTGAGCAGTTCTTC. This encodes CASSVAERSVEQFF.

CDR3 region: CASSKRSNQPQHF. Written as DNA, the CDR3 is TGTGCCAGCAGCAAACGGAGCAATCAGCCCCAGCATTTT. V is TRBV9 and J is TRBJ1-5; no clear D. The CDR3 runs 13 residues. Germline V gives CDR1 SGDLS, CDR2 YYNGEE. V was trimmed by 4 bases and J by 1 base, leaving 6 bases between them.

The V call is TRBV12-5, the J call TRBJ2-5; 7 nucleotides match TRBD1. The end of the DNA aligns better with TRBJ2-7, so the J call may be wrong. This CDR3 comprises 13 residues. Germline V gene data show CDR1 as LGHNT and CDR2 as FRNRAP. CDR3 bases: TGTGCTAGTGCCTTCGACAGGGCCTACGAGCAGTACTTC. Translating it yields CASAFDRAYEQYF.

This clone was seen just once. The chain combines TRBV6-4 with TRBJ1-3; D ambiguous. The CDR3 is 14 residues long. The germline CDR1 and CDR2 sequences are MRHNA and SNTAGT. V was pared by 5 bases and J by 0 bases, with 8 bases between. CDR3 in DNA: TGTGCCAGCAGTTTCGGTGTCTCTGGAAACACCATATATTTT. Encoded protein: CASSFGVSGNTIYF.

The chain has TRBV12-5 and TRBJ2-7; 7 nucleotides match TRBD1. V trimming: 4 bases; J trimming: 2 bases; junction bases outside the gene matches: 2. The CDR3 contains 13 residues. Germline CDR1 is LGHNT and CDR2 is FRNRAP. The chain's CDR3 is CASGWDRAYEQYF. The CDR3 nucleotides read TGTGCTAGTGGTTGGGACAGAGCCTACGAGCAGTACTTC.

The chain couples TRBV7-9 to TRBJ2-1; D not resolved. Germline V CDR1 and CDR2: SEHNR, FQNEAQ (reference sequence). The CDR3 is 11 amino acids. With 7 bases removed from V and 7 bases from J, the gap between germline ends came to 8 bases. CDR3 nucleotides: TGTGCCAGCATCGGAGAGAATGAGCAGTTCTTC. It encodes CASIGENEQFF.

CDR3: CASSLGPGVYTEAFF. CDR3 DNA: TGTGCCAGCAGTTTAGGGCCAGGGGTGTACACTGAAGCTTTCTTT. The gene calls are TRBV28 and TRBJ1-1, with D possibly matching TRBD1 (6 bases). CDR3 length equals 15 residues. V lost 2 bases and J lost 3, with 13 bases in between. Per germline, CDR1 MDHEN and CDR2 SYDVKM.

The chain recombines TRBV5-1 with TRBJ1-2, with TRBD1 matching 8 bases. CDR1 and CDR2 (germline): SGHRS, YFSETQ. J lost 7 bases, V lost 0 bases, and 8 bases had no gene match. This CDR3 region has 15 residues. The CDR3 nucleotides are TGCGCCAGCAGCTTGGACGGACAGGGTCATACTGGCTACACCTTC. Translating gives CASSLDGQGHTGYTF.

There are a few counts of this clone. The rearrangement joins TRBV7-9 to TRBJ1-4; 7 bases are shared with TRBD1. Germline CDR1 reads SEHNR; CDR2 reads FQNEAQ (reference sequence). V trimming: 9 bases; J trimming: 8 bases; junction bases outside the gene matches: 18. The CDR3 length is 16 residues. The chain's CDR3 is CASPALEGQIGEKLFF. In nucleotides, the CDR3 is TGTGCCAGTCCTGCCTTGGAGGGACAGATAGGCGAAAAACTGTTTTTT.

The V call is TRBV7-8, the J call TRBJ1-4; 7 bases are a match to TRBD1. Per germline, CDR1 SGHVS and CDR2 FQNEAQ. Losses at the gene ends were 0 bases for V and 6 bases for J; bases not matched to a gene: 7. The CDR3 has 16 amino acids. The CDR3 reads CASSLAGGRRYEKLFF. The CDR3 bases are TGTGCCAGCAGCTTAGCAGGGGGCAGGCGATATGAAAAACTGTTTTTT. The variable domain in full, with the rest retrieved from reference TRBV7-8 and TRBJ1-4, is GAGVSQSPRYKVAKRGQDVALRCDPISGHVSLFWYQQALGQGPEFLTYFQNEAQLDKSGLPSDRFFAERPEGSVSTLKIQRTQQEDSAVYLCASSLAGGRRYEKLFFGSGTQLSVL.

This clone was counted only a few times. The chain links TRBV30 to TRBJ1-6, with D possibly being TRBD1 (6 bases). Germline V CDR1 and CDR2: GTSNPN, SVGIG (reference sequence). The CDR3 length is 13 residues. Trimming removed 5 bases at V and 3 bases at J, with 8 bases between. CDR3 region: CAWATGYNSPLHF. The CDR3 DNA follows: TGTGCCTGGGCGACAGGCTATAATTCACCCCTCCACTTT.

The genes are TRBV11-2 and TRBJ2-2; 7 bases agree with TRBD2. This CDR3 region has 16 residues. V lost 1 base, J lost 3 bases, and 5 bases stayed unmatched. Germline CDR1 is SGHAT and CDR2 is FQNNGV. The CDR3 spells CASSLAGGLDTGELFF. The CDR3 nucleotides are TGTGCCAGCAGCTTAGCGGGGGGATTAGACACCGGGGAGCTGTTTTTT.

The chain combines TRBV10-1 with TRBJ2-7, with 11 positions matching TRBD1. This CDR3 comprises 15 residues. The V gene end was trimmed by 2 bases and the J gene end by 3 bases; junction bases not matched to a gene: 3. Looked up from germline, CDR1 is WNHNN and CDR2 is SYGVQD (reference sequence). This CDR3 is CASSETGTGGYEQYF. In DNA form, the CDR3 reads TGCGCCAGCAGTGAGACCGGGACAGGGGGCTACGAGCAGTACTTC.

This clone was observed a handful of times. V is TRBV6-5 and J is TRBJ1-2, with 9 bases fitting TRBD1. Germline V gives CDR1 MNHEY, CDR2 SVGAGI. The J segment lost 8 bases and the V segment lost 5 bases, leaving 9 bases of the junction unmatched. The CDR3 is 14 amino acids. The CDR3 region is CASSPFGQGIGYTF. In DNA form, the CDR3 reads TGTGCCAGCAGTCCTTTCGGACAGGGGATAGGCTACACCTTC.

The chain uses TRBV5-1 and TRBJ2-5; 11 nucleotides align to TRBD2. V lost 2 bases to trimming and J lost 4 bases; unmatched junction nucleotides: 4. This CDR3 region has 15 residues. CDR1 and CDR2 (germline): SGHRS, YFSETQ. For the CDR3, the DNA is TGCGCCAGCAGCTTTAGCGGGGGGGCCGGAGAGACCCAGTACTTC. Encoded protein: CASSFSGGAGETQYF.

CDR3 protein: CASSYSPGAYNEQFF. In DNA form, the CDR3 reads TGTGCCAGCAGTTACTCGCCAGGGGCTTACAATGAGCAGTTCTTC. The genes are TRBV6-5 and TRBJ2-1, with D possibly being TRBD1 (6 bases). The CDR3 contains 15 residues. Germline assignment: CDR1 MNHEY and CDR2 SVGAGI. V was trimmed by 0 bases and J by 4 bases, leaving 10 bases between them.

The chain couples TRBV5-6 to TRBJ1-1, with a weak D call TRBD1 (6 bases). Per the germline V gene, CDR1 is SGHDT and CDR2 is YYEEEE. Deletions cut 5 bases from V and 7 bases from J, with 18 bases between. The CDR3 consists of 14 residues. CDR3 loop: CASRAKGGPNEAFF. In DNA, the CDR3 is TGTGCCAGCAGGGCGAAGGGGGGGCCAAATGAAGCTTTCTTT.